The sample holds a few counts of the clone carrying this TCR beta chain. CDR3 length: 17 residues. The V and J ends lost 2 bases and 7 bases, in that order; junction bases with no gene match: 17. The germline gives CDR1 MGHRA, CDR2 YSYEKL. The assay was immunoSEQ multiplex PCR, and TCRdb's table has in-frame clones only and misses some. The table includes some 80,000 clones, approximately 75% detected once. The sample comes from a study of technical replicates of blood from a few donors. Source material: PBMCs. The sequence was obtained from a human donor in good health. Some clones in this sample may be carry-over from other donors' samples. The V call is TRBV4-1, the J call TRBJ2-7; 7 nucleotides match TRBD2. The CDR3 sequence is CASSQPPSLREIREQYF. DNA of the CDR3: TGCGCCAGCAGCCAACCACCCTCCCTGCGGGAGATAAGGGAGCAGTACTTC.